The 10 T cell receptor beta chains in this list originate from one sample, sequenced in a study of blood T cell repertoires in COVID-19. Here immunoSEQ multiplex PCR was the method, and the copy in TCRdb shows in-frame clones only, minus some. This sample yields under 350,000 clones, of which 75% to 90% are seen a single time; approximately 9.9% belongs to the top ten. The sequenced sample was peripheral blood. These receptors were collected from a woman between 65 and 79 years old with acute or convalescent COVID-19.

The chain has TRBV5-6 and TRBJ1-1; no firm D call. Trimming pared 1 base from V and 4 bases from J, leaving 8 bases between. CDR1 is SGHDT, CDR2 YYEEEE, per germline. The CDR3 runs to 13 residues. This CDR3 is CASSLRGGTEAFF. The CDR3 DNA follows: TGTGCCAGCAGCTTGAGAGGCGGCACTGAAGCTTTCTTT.

The rearrangement uses TRBV7-8 and TRBJ2-2; possibly TRBD1 for D (6 bases). V gave up 5 bases and J gave up 7 bases, with 17 bases separating them. From germline, CDR1 is SGHVS and CDR2 FQNEAQ. The CDR3 extends over 15 amino acids. The CDR3, as DNA: TGTGCCAGCAGCCTACGTGGGGGCCTAAGCGGGGAGCTGTTTTTT. Translating it yields CASSLRGGLSGELFF.

V usage is TRBV5-5 and J usage is TRBJ1-6, with 7 bases identical to TRBD1. The trim removed 7 bases at V and 10 bases at J, leaving 14 bases unmatched. This CDR3 spans 15 amino acids. Germline loops: CDR1 SGHKS, CDR2 YYEKEE (reference sequence). CDR3 DNA sequence: TGTGCCAGCGGCCCCGGGACAGATTTTTTCTCACCCCTCCACTTT. It codes for CASGPGTDFFSPLHF.

This clone was found many times. As DNA, the CDR3 is TGTGCCAGCAGCCAAGAATGGGGACAGCCCCAAGAGACCCAGTACTTC. It specifies CASSQEWGQPQETQYF. The chain employs TRBV14 and TRBJ2-5; 7 positions agree with TRBD1. Germline CDR1 reads SGHDN; CDR2 reads FVKESK. The V gene end was trimmed by 0 bases and the J gene end by 1 base; junction bases not matched to a gene: 5. This CDR3 is 16 amino acids long.

The V call is TRBV2, the J call TRBJ2-7; 9 nucleotides line up with TRBD1. Trimming took 4 bases from V and 6 from J; bases not matched to a gene: 4. This CDR3 contains 13 residues. Germline assignment: CDR1 SNHLY and CDR2 FYNNEI. This chain's CDR3 is CASSGDREGEQYF. CDR3 in DNA: TGTGCCAGCAGTGGGGACAGGGAGGGCGAGCAGTACTTC.

The V call is TRBV10-3, the J call TRBJ1-1; no clear D. This CDR3 region has 13 residues. Trimming removed 4 bases from V and 4 bases from J, with 10 bases in between. CDR1 is ENHRY and CDR2 is SYGVKD in the germline V gene. The CDR3 DNA reads as TGTGCCATCAGTGGCACAGAACGCACTGAAGCTTTCTTT. Its protein product is CAISGTERTEAFF.

The V call is TRBV20-1, the J call TRBJ2-7; no firm D call. The CDR3 has 10 amino acids. CDR1 DFQATT and CDR2 SNEGSKA come from the germline V gene (reference sequence). V lost 6 bases, J lost 4 bases, and 7 bases lay in between. CDR3 loop: CSAIRYEQYF. Here the CDR3 DNA reads TGCAGTGCCATACGGTACGAGCAGTACTTC.

This clone has only a few counts. The V gene is TRBV20-1, the J gene TRBJ1-1; D possibly corresponds to TRBD1 (5 bases). Trimming took off 6 bases at V and 5 bases at J, with 10 bases between the two ends. The germline CDR1 and CDR2 sequences are DFQATT and SNEGSKA (reference sequence). The CDR3 loop spans 11 amino acids. CDR3 residues: CSAKGETEAFF. The CDR3 nucleotides read TGCAGTGCCAAAGGGGAAACTGAAGCTTTCTTT.

The chain uses TRBV3-1 (or the pseudogene TRBV3-2) and TRBJ2-5; 7 bases are shared with TRBD1. The germline gives CDR1 LGHDT, CDR2 YNNKEL (reference sequence). This CDR3 comprises 13 residues. V was clipped by 3 bases and J by 4 bases; unmatched bases: 2. The CDR3 coding sequence is TGTGCCAGCAGCCAGGGGACAGCAGAGACCCAGTACTTC. Its protein is CASSQGTAETQYF.

The chain uses TRBV11-1 and TRBJ2-3; a possible D gene is TRBD2 (5 bases). The CDR3 contains 14 residues. Germline V gene data show CDR1 as SGHAT and CDR2 as FQDESV (reference sequence). Trimming shortened V by 5 bases and J by 3 bases, and 12 bases separated the two germline ends. The DNA of the CDR3 is TGTGCCAGCAGCCGTAGAAGAGGGACAGATACGCAGTATTTT. Protein sequence: CASSRRRGTDTQYF. Supplemented by reference TRBV11-1 and TRBJ2-3, the full variable domain reads EAEVAQSPRYKITEKSQAVAFWCDPISGHATLYWYRQILGQGPELLVQFQDESVVDDSQLPKDRFSAERLKGVDSTLKIQPAELGDSAMYLCASSRRRGTDTQYFGPGTRLTVL.